The entry below gives a single T cell receptor beta chain sequence along with its context. Antigen unknown. A read error may be the cause here, since a much bigger clone is one base away. With around 500 ng total RNA as template and a constant-region primer, TCR beta cDNA was made. Amplification in three nested multiplex PCR rounds with slightly modified ARM-PCR gave rise to TCR beta libraries. In the first two PCR rounds, TRBV1-TRBV30 forward primers were paired with a C-beta reverse primer, and each round lasted roughly 9 cycles. TCRdb re-derived calls from the multiplex PCR reads in MiXCR, one entry per CDR3 protein. The sample includes about 74,000 distinct CDR3 sequences, 55% to 75% seen only once; the top ten take around 30%. This entry belongs to a study of tumor-infiltrating lymphocytes in primary liver carcinoma. Across the study: Sample counts of productive TCRbeta reads spanned roughly 3.5 to 8 million; these counts were similar across tissue types.

Overall study findings and caveats: All five tumor regions shared only about 8-24% of top clones. Pairs comparing tumor with adjacent tissue or blood overlapped less than pairs drawn from tumor regions.

Germline CDR1 reads SGHRS; CDR2 reads YFSETQ. The CDR3 runs 16 residues. Trimming pared 0 bases from V and 4 bases from J, leaving 17 bases between. Taking about 20-31 mg of unsorted bulk tissue, the authors co-extracted RNA and DNA. The J gene is TRBJ2-7, the V gene TRBV5-1; weak D call: TRBD1 (6 bases). The receptor was derived from a man in his forties with primary liver carcinoma and hepatitis B virus infection. Sequences were obtained from liver tumor tissue from sampling region 4. The subset is: tumor region T4, right-lateral pole. As DNA, the CDR3 is TGCGCCAGCAGCTTGGCCAGTCAGGGGATTAAGTACGAGCAGTACTTC. Translating it yields CASSLASQGIKYEQYF.